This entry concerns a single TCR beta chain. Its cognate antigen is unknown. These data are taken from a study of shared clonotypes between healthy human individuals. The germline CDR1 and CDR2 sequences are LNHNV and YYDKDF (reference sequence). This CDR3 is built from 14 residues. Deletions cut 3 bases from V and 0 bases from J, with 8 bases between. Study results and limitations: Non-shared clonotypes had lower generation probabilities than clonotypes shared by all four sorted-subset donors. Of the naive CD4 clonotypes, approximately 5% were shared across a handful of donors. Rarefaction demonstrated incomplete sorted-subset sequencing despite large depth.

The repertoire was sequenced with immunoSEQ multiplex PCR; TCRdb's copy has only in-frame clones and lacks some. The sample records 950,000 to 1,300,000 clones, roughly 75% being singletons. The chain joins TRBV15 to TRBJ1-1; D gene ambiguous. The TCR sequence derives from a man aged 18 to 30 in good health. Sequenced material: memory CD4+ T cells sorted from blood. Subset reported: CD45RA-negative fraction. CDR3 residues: CATSRQEMNTEAFF. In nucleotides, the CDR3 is TGTGCCACCAGCAGGCAGGAAATGAACACTGAAGCTTTCTTT.